The clone carrying this TCR beta chain has only one observation. This sample was taken from a study of T cell clones after liver transplantation. V was cut by 1 base and J by 2 bases, with 14 bases left in between. In germline, CDR1 is MGHRA, CDR2 YSYEKL. This CDR3 comprises 16 residues. Method: immunoSEQ multiplex PCR; TCRdb's copy keeps in-frame clones and lacks some. The sample contains approximately 19,000 clones, around 80% of which appear only once. The rearrangement links TRBV4-1 to TRBJ2-5; D not certain. The sequencing here drew on CD8+ T cells from blood, taken less than 50 months after liver transplant. The sequence came from a human patient who received a liver transplant. Part of the T cells may come from the graft donor. The CDR3 spells CASSQGRSGSQETQYF. The CDR3 bases are TGCGCCAGCAGCCAAGGTCGGAGTGGAAGTCAAGAGACCCAGTACTTC.